These 23 T cell receptor beta chains originate from one sample sequenced in a study of blood T cells in healthy people across ages. PCR was performed a second time for about 6 to 11 cycles using a sample-barcoded 5' primer and a J-beta primer mix. TCRdb used MiXCR to reprocess the 5' RACE reads, holding one entry per CDR3 protein. Seen here are about 940,000 distinct CDR3 sequences, 48% observed once, and the top ten hold roughly an eighth. Sequencing was carried out using blood. The receptors shown here come from a young man in good health.

The J gene is TRBJ2-4, the V gene TRBV7-9; no clear D gene. The closer fit of TRBJ2-7 to the DNA end suggests the J call may be wrong. This CDR3 has 14 amino acids. The germline gives CDR1 SEHNR, CDR2 FQNEAQ (reference sequence). CDR3 coding DNA: TGTGCCAGCAGCCCTATGGGTGGGATGTACGAGCAGTACTTC. Amino acid sequence: CASSPMGGMYEQYF.

This clonotype has more than one count but fewer than ten. This chain uses TRBV5-1 with TRBJ2-4, with 8 bases identical to TRBD2. The J call is doubtful: the DNA matches TRBJ2-7 better. The CDR3 has 13 amino acids. Per the germline V gene, CDR1 is SGHRS and CDR2 is YFSETQ. The CDR3 sequence is CASSFGGANEQYF. The CDR3 DNA sequence: TGCGCCAGCAGCTTCGGGGGGGCCAACGAGCAGTACTTC.

The V call is TRBV2, the J call TRBJ2-7; D gene uncertain. The V and J ends lost 8 bases and 3 bases respectively, with 5 bases between them. There are 10 residues in the CDR3. The germline V gene has CDR1 SNHLY and CDR2 FYNNEI. The CDR3 region is CASRNYEQYF. The CDR3 region has the DNA TGTGCCAGCCGAAACTACGAGCAGTACTTC.

This sequence joins TRBV11-1 and TRBJ2-1; 11 positions match TRBD1. Germline lookup yields CDR1 SGHAT and CDR2 FQDESV (reference sequence). After removal of 0 bases from V and 11 bases from J, the junction contained 9 bases not matched to a gene. This CDR3 spans 16 amino acids. CDR3 region: CASSLAGTGGTLKQFF. The CDR3 DNA sequence: TGTGCCAGCAGCTTAGCAGGGACAGGGGGTACTCTAAAGCAGTTCTTC.

This clonotype was seen more than once but under ten times. The chain combines TRBV7-2 with TRBJ1-5, with D possibly TRBD1 on 5 matching bases. This CDR3 comprises 16 residues. V dropped 1 base and J dropped 0 bases, with 10 bases sitting between them. Per the germline V gene, CDR1 is SGHTA and CDR2 is FQGNSA. Written as DNA, the CDR3 is TGTGCCAGCAGCTTAGTTTTGGGGGGTAGCAATCAGCCCCAGCATTTT. Amino acid sequence: CASSLVLGGSNQPQHF.

The V call is TRBV18, the J call TRBJ1-2; D possibly corresponds to TRBD1 (6 bases). From germline, CDR1 is KGHSH and CDR2 LQKENI. With 6 bases removed from V and 6 bases from J, the gap between germline ends came to 17 bases. The CDR3 has 14 residues. CDR3 loop: CASSSGRQDNGYTF. For the CDR3, the DNA is TGTGCCAGCTCGTCCGGTCGACAGGATAATGGCTACACCTTC.

The sample holds many counts of this clonotype. The CDR3 loop is CASSRGYQETQYF. The CDR3 region has the DNA TGTGCCAGCAGCCGAGGGTACCAAGAGACCCAGTACTTC. The rearrangement joins TRBV3-1 to TRBJ2-5; perhaps TRBD2 as D (5 bases). Germline V gene lookup returns CDR1 LGHDT and CDR2 YNNKEL (reference sequence). This CDR3 contains 13 residues. V lost 4 bases to trimming and J lost 0 bases, with 6 bases between them.

V and J are TRBV20-1 and TRBJ1-1; D remains unclear. The CDR3 totals 11 residues. The ends were cut back, 3 bases at V and 13 bases at J, with 15 bases in the middle. The germline gives CDR1 DFQATT, CDR2 SNEGSKA (reference sequence). As DNA, the CDR3 is TGCAGTGCTAGTGGTACCCACGTTGGTTTCTTT. Protein sequence: CSASGTHVGFF.

The chain recombines TRBV6-5 with TRBJ1-2; D uncertain. Deletions cut 4 bases from V and 5 bases from J, with 8 bases between. The CDR3 loop spans 12 amino acids. Per the germline V gene, CDR1 is MNHEY and CDR2 is SVGAGI. CDR3 region: CASSSNMYGYTF. The CDR3 DNA sequence: TGTGCCAGCAGTTCCAACATGTATGGCTACACCTTC.

The chain couples TRBV27 to TRBJ2-7; 8 nucleotides align to TRBD2. TRBJ2-5 explains the end of the DNA better; the J call may be wrong. In germline, CDR1 is MNHEY, CDR2 SMNVEV (reference sequence). CDR3 length: 15 residues. In DNA form, the CDR3 reads TGTGCCAGCAGTTTCTCCAGCGGGGGTTGGGAGACCCAGTACTTC. Its translation: CASSFSSGGWETQYF.

V is TRBV29-1 and J is TRBJ2-3, with 16 bases that match TRBD2. The CDR3 covers 17 residues. The V segment lost 3 bases and the J segment 5 bases; nucleotides outside the gene matches: 8. From germline, CDR1 is SQVTM and CDR2 ANQGSEA. The DNA of the CDR3 is TGCAGCGTTGAGTTGGGACTAGCGGGGGGGCTGGGAGATACGCAGTATTTT. Encoded protein: CSVELGLAGGLGDTQYF.

V and J are TRBV27 and TRBJ2-7; no definite D call. This CDR3 spans 13 amino acids. Trimming left V 4 bases short and J 3 bases short, with 10 bases between. CDR1 is MNHEY, CDR2 SMNVEV, per germline (reference sequence). The CDR3 sequence: CASSSLAGYEQYF. The DNA for the CDR3 is TGTGCCAGCAGTTCCCTCGCCGGCTACGAGCAGTACTTC.

The V call is TRBV7-2, the J call TRBJ2-2; D unresolved. Germline V gene sequence: CDR1 SGHTA, CDR2 FQGNSA. V shed 3 bases and J shed 7 bases, with 9 bases lying between them. This CDR3 is 13 amino acids long. The CDR3, as DNA: TGTGCCAGCAGCTTCTCGGATGTCGGGGAGCTGTTTTTT. Translation: CASSFSDVGELFF.

V gene TRBV20-1 combines with J gene TRBJ2-1; tentative D call: TRBD2 (5 bases). Trimming removed 6 bases from V and 0 bases from J, with 12 bases in between. CDR1 and CDR2 (germline): DFQATT, SNEGSKA (reference sequence). The CDR3 spans 14 residues. The CDR3 spells CSAKQGSSYNEQFF. The CDR3, as DNA: TGCAGTGCGAAACAAGGGAGCTCCTACAATGAGCAGTTCTTC.

In this sample, this clonotype turned up a few times. This chain links TRBV19 with TRBJ1-1, with TRBD1 as a possible D gene (6 bases). The CDR3 covers 11 residues. The germline V gene has CDR1 LNHDA and CDR2 SQIVND (reference sequence). V lost 10 bases and J lost 5, with 11 bases in between. CDR3 region: CATARGTEAFF. The DNA of the CDR3 is TGTGCCACCGCGAGGGGGACTGAAGCTTTCTTT.

The V call is TRBV18, the J call TRBJ2-3; D is ambiguous. V was trimmed by 0 bases and J by 6 bases, leaving 10 bases between them. The CDR3 totals 14 residues. In germline, CDR1 is KGHSH, CDR2 LQKENI. This CDR3 reads CASSPPLTQDTQYF. The CDR3 region has the DNA TGTGCCAGCTCACCACCCCTCACCCAGGATACGCAGTATTTT.

In this sample, this clonotype turned up many times. The chain is built from TRBV12-3 or TRBV12-4 and TRBJ1-2; D is perhaps TRBD1 (5 bases). The CDR3 has 12 residues. Between the trimmed V and J ends, which lost 5 bases and 5 bases, there was a span of 9 bases. The CDR3 reads CASSVGGYGYTF. In DNA, the CDR3 is TGTGCCAGCAGTGTGGGGGGGTATGGCTACACCTTC.

This rearrangement joins TRBV18 to TRBJ2-7; D not resolved. Germline loops: CDR1 KGHSH, CDR2 LQKENI. The CDR3 has 13 amino acids. Trimming took 3 bases from V and 5 from J, leaving 11 bases between them. The chain's CDR3 is CASSPNGYHEQYF. The CDR3 coding sequence is TGTGCCAGCTCACCCAACGGGTACCACGAGCAGTACTTC.

This chain joins TRBV3-1 and TRBJ2-1; perhaps TRBD1 as D (6 bases). The CDR3 spans 17 residues. Germline-derived CDR1 and CDR2 are LGHDT and YNNKEL (reference sequence). The V end was cut by 0 bases, the J end by 0 bases, with 12 bases between. CDR3 loop: CASSQDIGRGSYNEQFF. CDR3 sequence (DNA): TGTGCCAGCAGCCAAGATATTGGCAGGGGCTCCTACAATGAGCAGTTCTTC.

This clonotype was counted between two and nine times. The rearrangement uses TRBV20-1 and TRBJ2-5, with 10 bases fitting TRBD2. The junction had 4 bases not matched to a gene; V was cut back by 5 bases and J by 1 base. This CDR3 comprises 14 residues. From germline, CDR1 is DFQATT and CDR2 SNEGSKA (reference sequence). This CDR3 is CSALRTSGQETQYF. CDR3 sequence (DNA): TGCAGTGCTCTCCGGACTAGCGGCCAAGAGACCCAGTACTTC.

The sample holds a few counts of this clonotype. J is TRBJ2-7 and V is TRBV20-1; 7 bases are a match to TRBD1. The CDR3 length is 13 residues. V lost 2 bases, J lost 4 bases, and 5 bases stayed unmatched. CDR1 and CDR2 (germline): DFQATT, SNEGSKA (reference sequence). The CDR3 DNA reads as TGCAGTGCTAGAATTACAGGGGTGTACGAGCAGTACTTC. It translates to CSARITGVYEQYF.

This clonotype showed up just a few times. The chain joins TRBV6-1 to TRBJ2-3; D tentatively fits TRBD1 or TRBD2 (5 bases each). This CDR3 comprises 16 residues. V lost 4 bases, J lost 4 bases, and 18 bases lay in between. CDR1 is MNHNS and CDR2 is SASEGT in the germline V gene. As DNA, the CDR3 is TGTGCCAGCAGTGGATTGGGACGGACGGCCCCAGATACGCAGTATTTT. The encoded protein is CASSGLGRTAPDTQYF.

Here the CDR3 reads CASSTRDSGNSPLHF. The CDR3 DNA sequence: TGTGCCAGCAGTACCCGGGACAGCGGCAATTCACCCCTCCACTTT. This chain connects TRBV6-6 to TRBJ1-6; 7 bases map to TRBD1. CDR1 and CDR2 from the germline V gene are MNHNY and SVGAGI (reference sequence). V dropped 5 bases and J dropped 7; count of bases not matched to a gene: 8. The CDR3 has 15 amino acids.